These 8 T cell receptor beta chains came from one sample sequenced in a study of OX40 agonist ivuxolimab in advanced cancers. Measured with immunoSEQ multiplex PCR; TCRdb has only the in-frame clones, and not every one. The sample shows some 65,000 clones, 87% of them seen only once. The material sequenced was CD4+ or CD8+ T cells sorted from blood, taken in a trial of the OX40 agonist ivuxolimab. These receptors originate from an adult with an advanced solid tumor such as melanoma, head and neck, liver or kidney cancer.

The V call is TRBV7-3, the J call TRBJ2-3; 14 bases agree with TRBD2. CDR3 length: 17 amino acids. J was trimmed by 4 bases and V by 5 bases; bases with no gene match: 8. CDR1 SGHTA and CDR2 FQGTGA come from the germline V gene. CDR3 bases: TGTGCCAGCAGCCGCTCGGGACTAGCGGGAGTGCCAGATACGCAGTATTTT. Protein sequence: CASSRSGLAGVPDTQYF.

This clone was detected only once. The J gene is TRBJ1-2, the V gene TRBV7-2; 7 positions match TRBD1. Germline V gives CDR1 SGHTA, CDR2 FQGNSA. The CDR3 has 16 amino acids. After removal of 2 bases from V and 2 bases from J, the junction contained 8 bases not matched to a gene. The CDR3 DNA reads as TGTGCCAGCAGCTTATGGGGAGGGGGCGCAAACTATGGCTACACCTTC. Protein sequence: CASSLWGGGANYGYTF.

The chain recombines TRBV4-2 with TRBJ2-7, with D perhaps TRBD2 (5 bases). From germline, CDR1 is LGHNA and CDR2 YNFKEQ. V lost 2 bases and J lost 6, with 14 bases in between. This CDR3 is 14 amino acids long. CDR3 DNA sequence: TGTGCCAGCAGCCAACCCTCGGGGAGCTCCGAGCAGTACTTC. Translated: CASSQPSGSSEQYF.

The rearrangement uses TRBV5-4 and TRBJ2-7, with 8 bases fitting TRBD1. CDR1 is SGHNT, CDR2 YYREEE, per germline (reference sequence). Unmatched junction bases numbered 17, after V lost 4 bases and J lost 8 bases. This CDR3 contains 16 residues. CDR3 amino acids: CASSPSGTGAPFKQYF. CDR3 nucleotides: TGTGCCAGCAGCCCTTCTGGGACAGGAGCCCCTTTCAAGCAGTACTTC.

This rearrangement joins TRBV19 to TRBJ2-3; 10 bases align to TRBD2. CDR1 is LNHDA, CDR2 SQIVND, per germline (reference sequence). There are 14 residues in the CDR3. V gave up 7 bases and J gave up 4 bases; unmatched junction bases: 5. The CDR3 protein is CASNERGGPDTQYF. The CDR3 coding sequence is TGTGCCAGTAATGAGCGGGGGGGCCCAGATACGCAGTATTTT.

The chain recombines TRBV18 with TRBJ2-3; 8 nucleotides agree with TRBD2. Germline V CDR1 and CDR2: KGHSH, LQKENI. The CDR3 sequence is 14 residues long. Trimming took 3 bases from V and 4 from J; bases not matched to a gene: 3. The CDR3 DNA reads TGTGCCAGCTCACCCCTAGCGGGTGCAGATACGCAGTATTTT. Its protein product is CASSPLAGADTQYF.

The gene calls are TRBV28 and TRBJ2-2, with a tentative D call TRBD2 (6 bases). Germline V CDR1 and CDR2: MDHEN, SYDVKM. V lost 7 bases to trimming and J lost 5 bases, with 17 bases between them. This CDR3 has 15 residues. CDR3 sequence reads: CASTLPGAGTGELFF. The DNA of the CDR3 is TGTGCCAGCACCCTGCCCGGGGCGGGGACCGGGGAGCTGTTTTTT.

This clone was observed a single time. V usage is TRBV7-2 and J usage is TRBJ2-7; no firm D call. This CDR3 contains 15 residues. V was cut by 0 bases and J by 3 bases, with 12 bases left in between. Germline V gene data show CDR1 as SGHTA and CDR2 as FQGNSA. The CDR3: CASSLASGFGYEQYF. Here the CDR3 DNA reads TGTGCCAGCAGCTTAGCTTCGGGCTTCGGCTACGAGCAGTACTTC. Filled out from reference TRBV7-2 and TRBJ2-7, the complete variable domain reads GAGVSQSPSNKVTEKGKDVELRCDPISGHTALYWYRQSLGQGLEFLIYFQGNSAPDKSGLPSDRFSAERTGGSVSTLTIQRTQQEDSAVYLCASSLASGFGYEQYFGPGTRLTVT.